Shown below are 21 T cell receptor beta chains from a single sample sequenced in a study of OX40 agonist ivuxolimab in advanced cancers. The table came from immunoSEQ multiplex PCR; TCRdb's copy has only in-frame clones and leaves some out. Of over 45,000 clones listed, 80% are singletons. The input for sequencing was CD4+ or CD8+ T cells sorted from blood, taken in a trial of the OX40 agonist ivuxolimab. These receptors were collected from an adult with an advanced solid tumor such as melanoma, head and neck, liver or kidney cancer.

This clone came up a few times. This chain joins TRBV7-2 and TRBJ1-2; perhaps TRBD1 as D (5 bases). Germline loops: CDR1 SGHTA, CDR2 FQGNSA. V lost 0 bases and J 3 bases, leaving 8 bases between the germline ends. This CDR3 spans 14 amino acids. CDR3 bases: TGTGCCAGCAGCTTAGCGCGGGGGGACTATGGCTACACCTTC. Amino acids: CASSLARGDYGYTF.

The V and J genes are TRBV5-1 and TRBJ2-7; 7 nucleotides agree with TRBD1. The CDR3 spans 14 residues. Trimming cost V 5 bases and J 2 bases; bases outside gene matches: 7. The germline gives CDR1 SGHRS, CDR2 YFSETQ. This CDR3 reads CASSRATGPYEQYF. The CDR3, as DNA: TGCGCCAGCAGTCGTGCGACAGGGCCCTACGAGCAGTACTTC.

This chain connects TRBV5-1 to TRBJ1-2, with 8 bases aligning to TRBD1. Unmatched junction bases numbered 9, after V lost 4 bases and J lost 4 bases. Germline CDR1 is SGHRS and CDR2 is YFSETQ. The CDR3 totals 15 residues. CDR3 sequence: CASSPGQALPYGYTF. CDR3 coding DNA: TGCGCCAGCAGCCCGGGACAGGCTCTCCCCTATGGCTACACCTTC.

The rearrangement links TRBV12-5 to TRBJ1-1; D gene uncertain. The V end was cut by 4 bases, the J end by 1 base, with 10 bases between. The CDR3 totals 14 residues. Germline V lookup: CDR1 LGHNT, CDR2 FRNRAP. DNA for the CDR3: TGTGCTAGTGGTTCCGCTACCAGGAACACTGAAGCTTTCTTT. Translation: CASGSATRNTEAFF. Looking up the rest from reference TRBV12-5 and TRBJ1-1 gives the full variable domain: DARVTQTPRHKVTEMGQEVTMRCQPILGHNTVFWYRQTMMQGLELLAYFRNRAPLDDSGMPKDRFSAEMPDATLATLKIQPSEPRDSAVYFCASGSATRNTEAFFGQGTRLTVV.

The chain joins TRBV25-1 to TRBJ2-3; D possibly corresponds to TRBD2 (6 bases). The CDR3 covers 16 residues. Trimming stripped 6 bases from V and 0 bases from J, with 16 bases between. Germline V gives CDR1 MGHDK, CDR2 SYGVNS. The CDR3 protein is CASRLSGVVSTDTQYF. In DNA, the CDR3 is TGTGCCAGCAGACTTTCGGGGGTCGTTAGCACAGATACGCAGTATTTT.

This chain uses TRBV15 with TRBJ1-2, with D uncertain. Germline CDR1 and CDR2: LNHNV and YYDKDF (reference sequence). The CDR3 contains 14 residues. Trimming took 5 bases from V and 4 from J, leaving 14 bases between them. As DNA, the CDR3 is TGTGCCACCAGCTTCACGGGGATATCCTATGGCTACACCTTC. This codes for CATSFTGISYGYTF.

The chain couples TRBV13 to TRBJ2-3, with TRBD2 identical over 10 bases. Germline loops: CDR1 PRHDT, CDR2 FYEKMQ (reference sequence). Trimming removed 5 bases from V and 0 bases from J; junction bases left unmatched: 2. The length of the CDR3 is 15 residues. CDR3 protein: CASSPSGGSTDTQYF. Written as DNA, the CDR3 is TGTGCCAGCAGCCCTAGCGGGGGTAGCACAGATACGCAGTATTTT.

This chain's CDR3 is CASSLPGGSFNEKLFF. The CDR3 region has the DNA TGTGCCAGCAGTTTGCCAGGGGGGAGTTTTAATGAAAAACTGTTTTTT. The chain has TRBV28 and TRBJ1-4, with 7 bases identical to TRBD1. Germline V gene lookup returns CDR1 MDHEN and CDR2 SYDVKM. The CDR3 covers 16 residues. The junction had 8 bases not matched to a gene; V was cut back by 3 bases and J by 4 bases.

The chain is built from TRBV6-1 and TRBJ2-2; D perhaps matches TRBD1 (6 bases). V was shortened by 7 bases and J by 4 bases, with 10 bases between the two germline ends. Germline CDR1 is MNHNS and CDR2 is SASEGT. The CDR3 has 13 amino acids. This chain's CDR3 is CASNREFTGELFF. The CDR3 DNA reads TGTGCCAGCAACAGGGAATTCACCGGGGAGCTGTTTTTT.

The V and J genes are TRBV5-1 and TRBJ2-1, with 11 bases identical to TRBD2. With V trimmed by 7 bases and J by 9 bases, 9 bases remained unmatched. The CDR3 covers 14 residues. Germline V CDR1 and CDR2: SGHRS, YFSETQ. CDR3 amino acids: CASGKLAGEREQFF. CDR3 DNA: TGCGCCAGCGGTAAACTAGCGGGAGAGCGTGAGCAGTTCTTC.

This sequence joins TRBV7-2 and TRBJ2-3; the D is unclear. With 7 bases removed from V and 4 bases from J, the gap between germline ends came to 6 bases. Germline V lookup: CDR1 SGHTA, CDR2 FQGNSA. CDR3 length: 11 residues. As DNA, the CDR3 is TGTGCCAGCACCTCAGCAGATACGCAGTATTTT. Its translation: CASTSADTQYF.

The chain uses TRBV6-6 and TRBJ2-3; D is unresolved. Looked up from germline, CDR1 is MNHNY and CDR2 is SVGAGI (reference sequence). The V gene lost 6 bases and the J gene lost 0 bases, with 4 bases spanning the gap. This CDR3 contains 12 residues. The CDR3 protein is CASRASTDTQYF. The CDR3 DNA follows: TGTGCCAGCAGGGCTAGCACAGATACGCAGTATTTT.

The chain uses TRBV6-1 and TRBJ2-2; no definite D call. CDR1 is MNHNS, CDR2 SASEGT, per germline. The CDR3 is made up of 13 amino acids. V gave up 5 bases and J gave up 5 bases, with 9 bases separating them. CDR3 loop: CASSFSSTGELFF. In nucleotides, the CDR3 is TGTGCCAGCAGTTTCTCGTCAACCGGGGAGCTGTTTTTT.

The rearrangement joins TRBV2 to TRBJ1-2; D is possibly TRBD1 (5 bases). Germline loops: CDR1 SNHLY, CDR2 FYNNEI. V was clipped by 5 bases and J by 8 bases, with 21 bases between them. This CDR3 comprises 15 residues. CDR3 region: CASSPLQQVIQGYTF. For the CDR3, the DNA is TGTGCCAGCAGTCCCCTCCAACAGGTGATACAGGGCTACACCTTC.

This clone was observed once. The J gene is TRBJ1-4, the V gene TRBV28; the D gene is possibly TRBD1 (6 bases). Germline CDR1 is MDHEN and CDR2 is SYDVKM. The CDR3 runs to 12 residues. V lost 8 bases and J lost 8, with 12 bases in between. In nucleotides, the CDR3 is TGTGCCAGCCGGGACACCTTAGAAAAACTGTTTTTT. Translated, it gives CASRDTLEKLFF.

This clone was picked up one time. V usage is TRBV7-2 and J usage is TRBJ2-2; 7 nucleotides align to TRBD2. The CDR3 is 16 amino acids. V gave up 5 bases and J gave up 8 bases; unmatched junction bases: 14. Per germline, CDR1 SGHTA and CDR2 FQGNSA. In DNA form, the CDR3 reads TGTGCCAGCAGCCCCCAGACTAGCCCCGCTTGGGGGGAGCTGTTTTTT. This gives the protein CASSPQTSPAWGELFF.

The rearrangement joins TRBV7-3 to TRBJ2-5, with D perhaps assigned TRBD1 or TRBD2 (5 bases each). Germline V lookup: CDR1 SGHTA, CDR2 FQGTGA. CDR3 length: 13 residues. V was trimmed by 5 bases and J by 5 bases, leaving 12 bases between them. CDR3 coding DNA: TGTGCCAGCAGCCCGGGACCGACGGAGACCCAGTACTTC. The encoded protein is CASSPGPTETQYF. Supplemented by reference TRBV7-3 and TRBJ2-5, the full variable domain reads GAGVSQTPSNKVTEKGKYVELRCDPISGHTALYWYRQSLGQGPEFLIYFQGTGAADDSGLPNDRFFAVRPEGSVSTLKIQRTERGDSAVYLCASSPGPTETQYFGPGTRLLVL.

The CDR3 is CASSSPGLSNQPQHF. The CDR3 coding sequence is TGTGCCAGCAGTTCACCCGGACTTTCGAATCAGCCCCAGCATTTT. The V and J genes are TRBV6-1 and TRBJ1-5; D not certain. Germline values: CDR1 MNHNS, CDR2 SASEGT. Trimming took 5 bases from V and 4 from J, leaving 15 bases between them. The CDR3 loop spans 15 amino acids.

The rearrangement joins TRBV28 to TRBJ2-1; D ambiguous. CDR1 is MDHEN and CDR2 is SYDVKM in the germline V gene. V gave up 3 bases and J gave up 10 bases, with 7 bases separating them. The CDR3 is 11 amino acids. DNA for the CDR3: TGTGCCAGCAGTTTGACCCGAGAGCAGTTCTTC. It specifies CASSLTREQFF.

The chain employs TRBV10-3 and TRBJ2-6; D uncertain. The V and J ends lost 5 bases and 5 bases respectively, with 22 bases between them. Germline V gene lookup returns CDR1 ENHRY and CDR2 SYGVKD. The CDR3 length is 18 residues. DNA of the CDR3: TGTGCCATCAGTTCAAGCTGCTGGATACAAAGTCGGGCCAACGTCCTGACTTTC. Its protein is CAISSSCWIQSRANVLTF.

In its sample, this clone was seen a few times. V usage is TRBV2 and J usage is TRBJ2-7, with D tentatively TRBD1 (5 bases). The CDR3 has 15 amino acids. Germline CDR1 reads SNHLY; CDR2 reads FYNNEI. Trimming left V 4 bases short and J 2 bases short, with 15 bases between. CDR3 in DNA: TGTGCCAGCAGTGCATCATTGGGGCACCCCTACGAGCAGTACTTC. As protein: CASSASLGHPYEQYF.